This passage covers 22 T cell receptor beta chains from one sample sequenced in a study of blood T cells in healthy people across ages. Alongside a J-beta primer mix, a sample-barcoded 5' primer served in a second PCR lasting roughly 6 to 12 cycles. TCRdb reanalysed the 5' RACE reads using MiXCR and keeps one entry per CDR3 protein. This table holds 700,000 to 950,000 distinct CDR3 sequences, roughly 41% found once. The specimen was blood. Receptors were obtained from a woman aged 55-75 years in good health.

The table lists this clonotype with a count of one. V usage is TRBV7-2 and J usage is TRBJ2-7; D not resolved. Trimming pared 1 base from V and 0 bases from J, leaving 10 bases between. Germline V gene lookup returns CDR1 SGHTA and CDR2 FQGNSA. This CDR3 has 15 amino acids. CDR3 DNA sequence: TGTGCCAGCAGCTTAGACCCCAGGAGCTCCTACGAGCAGTACTTC. The encoded protein is CASSLDPRSSYEQYF.

As concerns this clonotype: A read error may account for a junction end that differs from germline. The rearrangement links TRBV18 to TRBJ1-5; 7 bases are a match to TRBD1. CDR3 length equals 13 residues. Germline lookup yields CDR1 KGHSH and CDR2 LQKENI. The CDR3 DNA reads TGTGCCAACTCAAGAGGACAGGAACAGCCCCAGCATTTT. It is translated as CANSRGQEQPQHF.

This clonotype was picked up many times. The genes are TRBV12-3 or TRBV12-4 and TRBJ2-4, with D possibly being TRBD1 (5 bases). V was shortened by 1 base and J by 6 bases, with 10 bases between the two germline ends. CDR3 length equals 14 residues. CDR3 DNA sequence: TGTGCCAGCAGTTTAGGGTCAGGGCCAAACATTCAGTACTTC. It codes for CASSLGSGPNIQYF.

The chain has TRBV5-6 and TRBJ2-1, with TRBD1 as a possible D gene (5 bases). CDR3 length equals 16 residues. Germline-derived CDR1 and CDR2 are SGHDT and YYEEEE. The V gene lost 2 bases and the J gene lost 0 bases, with 12 bases spanning the gap. DNA for the CDR3: TGTGCCAGCAGCTTACCGAGACAGAGCTCCTACAATGAGCAGTTCTTC. Amino acid sequence: CASSLPRQSSYNEQFF.

The J gene is TRBJ1-1, the V gene TRBV30; D remains ambiguous. This CDR3 region has 13 residues. Germline CDR1 and CDR2: GTSNPN and SVGIG (reference sequence). V lost 2 bases and J lost 4, with 11 bases in between. CDR3 DNA: TGTGCCTGGAGTCCTACAGTGAGCACTGAAGCTTTCTTT. Its translation: CAWSPTVSTEAFF.

The table lists this clonotype with a few counts. The chain links TRBV20-1 to TRBJ2-5; D not resolved. Trimming removed 3 bases at V and 4 bases at J, with 9 bases between. This CDR3 contains 12 residues. Germline V gene data show CDR1 as DFQATT and CDR2 as SNEGSKA (reference sequence). The CDR3 reads CSASDQLETQYF. CDR3 sequence (DNA): TGCAGTGCTAGCGACCAACTAGAGACCCAGTACTTC.

V is TRBV21-1 and J is TRBJ2-5; TRBD1 is the table's D call and was not checked against the DNA. The DNA matches TRBJ2-7 better at its end, which makes the J call doubtful. TRBV21-1 is termed a pseudogene. CDR3 size: 18 residues. CDR3 sequence: CASSKDGGVGTGGSEQYF. Here the CDR3 DNA reads TGTGCCAGCAGCAAAGATGGTGGGGTGGGGACAGGGGGAAGCGAGCAGTACTTC.

Regarding this clonotype: The junction does not match germline at one end; this may be a read error. The rearrangement joins TRBV29-1 to TRBJ1-2; TRBD1 matches at 7 bases. Germline lookup yields CDR1 SQVTM and CDR2 ANQGSEA. The CDR3 loop spans 15 amino acids. The CDR3 spells CSVESGTATNDGYTF. CDR3 DNA sequence: TGCAGCGTTGAATCCGGGACAGCCACTAACGATGGCTACACCTTC.

The chain couples TRBV14 to TRBJ2-3; D ambiguous. Trimming left V 0 bases short and J 3 bases short, with 10 bases between. CDR3 length equals 15 residues. Germline V gives CDR1 SGHDN, CDR2 FVKESK. CDR3 region: CASSQDIQFTDTQYF. CDR3 sequence (DNA): TGTGCCAGCAGCCAAGACATTCAGTTTACAGATACGCAGTATTTT.

This clonotype was seen a few times. The rearrangement joins TRBV12-3 or TRBV12-4 to TRBJ1-2; perhaps TRBD1 as D (5 bases). The CDR3 consists of 13 residues. V shed 3 bases and J shed 7 bases, with 12 bases lying between them. CDR3 DNA sequence: TGTGCCAGCAGTTTGCAGGGAAGCGGTGGCTACACCTTC. Encoded protein: CASSLQGSGGYTF.

The chain joins TRBV5-1 to TRBJ1-4; perhaps TRBD1 as D (5 bases). CDR3 length: 17 amino acids. Deletions cut 2 bases from V and 8 bases from J, with 22 bases between. Germline assignment: CDR1 SGHRS and CDR2 YFSETQ. CDR3 DNA: TGCGCCAGCAGCTTAGGACTCACTCCACCGGGGGAAGAAAAACTGTTTTTT. Residues: CASSLGLTPPGEEKLFF.

J is TRBJ2-1 and V is TRBV20-1; a possible D gene is TRBD2 (6 bases). The germline V and J ends were trimmed by 6 bases and 5 bases, with 14 bases remaining between them. The germline CDR1 and CDR2 sequences are DFQATT and SNEGSKA (reference sequence). The CDR3 loop spans 13 amino acids. The CDR3 DNA reads as TGCAGTGCAACGGGACTCGTTAACAATGAGCAGTTCTTC. Amino acid sequence: CSATGLVNNEQFF.

CDR3 DNA sequence: TGCGCCAGCAGCTTGGTCCTAGCGGGAGCCTACGAGCAGTACTTC. Translated: CASSLVLAGAYEQYF. The chain uses TRBV5-1 and TRBJ2-7; TRBD2 agrees at 10 bases. The germline V gene encodes CDR1 SGHRS and CDR2 YFSETQ. The CDR3 length is 15 residues. V dropped 0 bases and J dropped 2; count of bases not matched to a gene: 2. The whole variable domain, remainder taken from reference TRBV5-1 and TRBJ2-7, is KAGVTQTPRYLIKTRGQQVTLSCSPISGHRSVSWYQQTPGQGLQFLFEYFSETQRNKGNFPGRFSGRQFSNSRSEMNVSTLELGDSALYLCASSLVLAGAYEQYFGPGTRLTVT.

The chain couples TRBV7-3 to TRBJ2-1, with 7 bases that match TRBD2. Germline CDR1 SGHTA, CDR2 FQGTGA. The CDR3 runs 15 residues. J lost 7 bases, V lost 5 bases, and 11 bases had no gene match. DNA of the CDR3: TGTGCCAGCAGCCCGACTAGCCTAATTGGGAATGAGCAGTTCTTC. Its protein is CASSPTSLIGNEQFF.

This chain connects TRBV5-1 to TRBJ2-1, with D possibly matching TRBD2 (5 bases). There are 16 residues in the CDR3. Germline V gene lookup returns CDR1 SGHRS and CDR2 YFSETQ. V dropped 3 bases and J dropped 5 bases, with 18 bases sitting between them. The CDR3 nucleotides read TGCGCCAGCAGCTGGGGTCGGGAAACCGTTAACAATGAGCAGTTCTTC. Translation: CASSWGRETVNNEQFF.

This chain joins TRBV27 and TRBJ1-1; 7 bases match TRBD1. CDR1 is MNHEY and CDR2 is SMNVEV in the germline V gene (reference sequence). The CDR3 is 14 amino acids. After removal of 8 bases from V and 4 bases from J, the junction contained 10 bases not matched to a gene. The CDR3 loop is CASRPYRGTTEAFF. Written as DNA, the CDR3 is TGTGCCAGCCGCCCCTACAGGGGTACCACTGAAGCTTTCTTT.

This chain links TRBV6-2 or TRBV6-3 with TRBJ2-3; TRBD2 matches at 12 bases. The V gene end was trimmed by 5 bases and the J gene end by 4 bases; junction bases not matched to a gene: 4. Germline assignment: CDR1 MNHEY and CDR2 SVGEGT. The CDR3 covers 15 residues. CDR3 coding DNA: TGTGCCAGCAGTCGGACTAGCGGGATAGCAGATACGCAGTATTTT. The encoded protein is CASSRTSGIADTQYF.

This clonotype was counted a few times. This rearrangement joins TRBV28 to TRBJ2-1; D call uncertain. CDR3 length equals 15 residues. The V end lost 6 bases, the J end lost 2 bases, and 14 bases lay between the germline ends. Germline lookup yields CDR1 MDHEN and CDR2 SYDVKM. The CDR3 coding sequence is TGTGCCAGCAGCTCCCATCAGGATACCTACAATGAGCAGTTCTTC. Its translation: CASSSHQDTYNEQFF.

This chain uses TRBV2 with TRBJ2-3; D is possibly TRBD1 or TRBD2 (5 bases each). Looked up from germline, CDR1 is SNHLY and CDR2 is FYNNEI. The CDR3 covers 14 residues. V lost 4 bases and J 0 bases, leaving 8 bases between the germline ends. This CDR3 reads CASSGGSSTDTQYF. DNA for the CDR3: TGTGCCAGCAGTGGGGGGAGTAGCACAGATACGCAGTATTTT.

This chain uses TRBV5-1 with TRBJ1-5, with a tentative D call TRBD1 (5 bases). The CDR3 runs to 15 residues. With 4 bases removed from V and 0 bases from J, the gap between germline ends came to 11 bases. The germline gives CDR1 SGHRS, CDR2 YFSETQ. The DNA of the CDR3 is TGCGCCAGCAGCCCGGTGGGGGGTAGCAATCAGCCCCAGCATTTT. Translated, it gives CASSPVGGSNQPQHF.

The chain combines TRBV20-1 with TRBJ2-3; D may be TRBD1 (5 bases). This CDR3 comprises 13 residues. Trimming stripped 5 bases from V and 2 bases from J, with 11 bases between. From germline, CDR1 is DFQATT and CDR2 SNEGSKA (reference sequence). In DNA, the CDR3 is TGCAGTGCTCCGGACACTTACACAGATACGCAGTATTTT. It is translated as CSAPDTYTDTQYF.

The chain is built from TRBV7-2 and TRBJ2-5, with 9 bases identical to TRBD1. CDR1 is SGHTA, CDR2 FQGNSA, per germline. This CDR3 is built from 14 residues. V gave up 5 bases and J gave up 5 bases; unmatched junction bases: 6. This CDR3 reads CASSPGQGDETQYF. The CDR3 nucleotides are TGTGCCAGCAGCCCGGGACAGGGAGATGAGACCCAGTACTTC.